This T cell receptor (beta chain) came from a study of T cell changes during pregnancy in multiple sclerosis. Clones were read by immunoSEQ multiplex PCR, and TCRdb kept only the in-frame ones, dropping some. Among about 42,000 clones listed, 90% to 95% were seen once. J lost 11 bases, V lost 4 bases, and 10 bases had no gene match. The CDR3 is made up of 12 amino acids. The V gene's germline CDR1 is GTSNPN and CDR2 SVGIG (reference sequence). The sequencing used CD4+ T cells from peripheral blood mononuclear cells, collected before pregnancy. This chain links TRBV30 with TRBJ1-1; TRBD1 matches at 7 bases. This clonotype was obtained from a female donor with multiple sclerosis, enrolled in a pregnancy study. In DNA, the CDR3 is TGTGCCTGGACCCAACAGGGGTTGAGGGCTTTCTTT. It codes for CAWTQQGLRAFF.